The 10 T cell receptor beta chains below were found in one sample sequenced in a study of response to subunit inactivated influenza vaccine (dated by TCRdb to the late 2010s). The library was obtained by RT-PCR. The reads were generated on an Illumina HiSeq 2500. Clones were called with MiXCR by TCRdb after fastp trimmed the public reads at Q25, and only in-frame beta chains were retained. Identical CDR3 protein sequences are pooled into one entry, listed with their most common genes and DNA. The sample data list fewer than 750,000 distinct CDR3 sequences, and roughly 15% of these were observed just once. The ten largest make up around 10% of the sample. The source material was PBMCs from blood, sampled about 13 days after vaccination. These receptors were taken from a man in his fifties or sixties who received an inactivated influenza vaccine. Donor details come from another sample of the same person, matched by shared clones.

This chain joins TRBV28 and TRBJ2-7; 8 bases agree with TRBD2. V dropped 5 bases and J dropped 2; count of bases not matched to a gene: 5. Germline V lookup: CDR1 MDHEN, CDR2 SYDVKM. The CDR3 contains 14 residues. CDR3 nucleotide sequence: TGTGCCAGCAGTCCCGGGGGGGTACCCTACGAGCAGTACTTC. It is translated as CASSPGGVPYEQYF.

This clonotype has only a few counts. This chain connects TRBV5-1 to TRBJ2-3, with a possible D match to TRBD1 (6 bases). Trimming stripped 4 bases from V and 1 base from J, with 19 bases between. The CDR3 consists of 17 residues. Germline CDR1 and CDR2: SGHRS and YFSETQ. The CDR3 protein is CASSLLGQPGRTDTQYF. For the CDR3, the DNA is TGCGCCAGCAGCCTACTTGGACAGCCGGGCCGCACAGATACGCAGTATTTT.

The chain joins TRBV6-1 to TRBJ2-7, with D hard to call. CDR3 length equals 17 residues. V was cut by 5 bases and J by 0 bases, with 20 bases left in between. Germline lookup yields CDR1 MNHNS and CDR2 SASEGT. For the CDR3, the DNA is TGTGCCAGCAGTCAGGACCCAACAGTATCAAGCTCCTACGAGCAGTACTTC. Translating gives CASSQDPTVSSSYEQYF.

This clonotype was detected ten times or more. CDR3 loop: CASSPPRLAETDTQYF. The CDR3 DNA follows: TGTGCCAGCAGTCCGCCACGACTAGCGGAGACAGATACGCAGTATTTT. J is TRBJ2-3 and V is TRBV12-3 or TRBV12-4; TRBD2 aligns across 9 bases. The CDR3 is 16 amino acids. The V segment lost 5 bases and the J segment 3 bases; nucleotides outside the gene matches: 9.

V and J are TRBV11-1 and TRBJ2-1; 11 bases agree with TRBD2. Germline V gives CDR1 SGHAT, CDR2 FQDESV (reference sequence). The CDR3 totals 14 residues. The V segment lost 6 bases and the J segment 8 bases; nucleotides outside the gene matches: 6. Written as DNA, the CDR3 is TGTGCCAGCAGTAGACTAGCGGGGTTCGATGAGCAGTTCTTC. Amino acid sequence: CASSRLAGFDEQFF.

This clonotype has more than one count but fewer than ten. This CDR3 reads CASSSSDYYNEQFF. CDR3 bases: TGCGCCAGCAGCTCCTCGGACTATTACAATGAGCAGTTCTTC. The chain links TRBV5-1 to TRBJ2-1; D perhaps matches TRBD2 (6 bases). V was clipped by 3 bases and J by 4 bases, with 11 bases between them. Per germline, CDR1 SGHRS and CDR2 YFSETQ. CDR3 length equals 14 residues.

This clonotype was picked up a small number of times. The chain combines TRBV28 with TRBJ2-1; TRBD2 might be the D (6 bases). Germline-derived CDR1 and CDR2 are MDHEN and SYDVKM. Trimming cost V 5 bases and J 0 bases, with 14 bases left between them. This CDR3 has 16 residues. The CDR3 here is CASSPPGRNSYNEQFF. The CDR3, as DNA: TGTGCCAGCAGTCCACCGGGGAGGAACTCCTACAATGAGCAGTTCTTC.

The V and J genes are TRBV7-2 and TRBJ2-3, with D hard to call. There are 14 residues in the CDR3. Germline V lookup: CDR1 SGHTA, CDR2 FQGNSA. V lost 1 base, J lost 6 bases, and 11 bases lay in between. This CDR3 is CASSLEPRPDTQYF. CDR3 sequence (DNA): TGTGCCAGCAGCTTAGAGCCAAGACCCGATACGCAGTATTTT.

This clonotype was counted only a few times. This chain joins TRBV20-1 and TRBJ2-7, with a tentative D call TRBD2 (7 bases). The CDR3 totals 14 residues. Germline V lookup: CDR1 DFQATT, CDR2 SNEGSKA (reference sequence). V was trimmed by 6 bases and J by 4 bases, leaving 19 bases between them. As DNA, the CDR3 is TGCAGTGCAAAGACGGGCCGGGGGGCTTACGAGCAGTACTTC. Residues: CSAKTGRGAYEQYF.

There are a few counts of this clonotype. The rearrangement links TRBV28 to TRBJ2-7; D remains ambiguous. There are 18 residues in the CDR3. CDR1 and CDR2 (germline): MDHEN, SYDVKM. V was cut by 7 bases and J by 5 bases, with 30 bases left in between. The CDR3 is CASTPPLGLRTRLHEQYF. CDR3 in DNA: TGTGCCAGCACCCCACCCCTGGGGTTGAGGACGCGGTTGCACGAGCAGTACTTC.